This T cell receptor beta chain was found in a study of post-analysis software for immune sequencing data. V gave up 4 bases and J gave up 4 bases, with 13 bases separating them. This CDR3 has 14 residues. The germline V gene encodes CDR1 SEHNR and CDR2 FQNEAQ (reference sequence). Incorporated into the TCR beta cDNA libraries were unique molecular identifiers, which served to reduce PCR and sequencing biases. TCRdb redid the calling of the PCR reads with MiXCR, one entry per CDR3 protein. The data hold around 200,000 distinct CDR3 sequences, with approximately 28% observed a single time. The study's findings and limits: TRBV5-6, TRBV5-1 and TRBV20-1 belonged to a set of about five TRBV segments that were more frequent in patients than controls.

As concerns this clonotype: Its antigen is still unknown.

Sequenced: blood. The chain joins TRBV7-9 to TRBJ1-2; no firm D call. The sequence was collected from a girl between 2 and 17 years old with multiple sclerosis. The DNA of the CDR3 is TGTGCCAGCAGCTCCGAAGACGGACTCTATGGCTACACCTTC. It translates to CASSSEDGLYGYTF.